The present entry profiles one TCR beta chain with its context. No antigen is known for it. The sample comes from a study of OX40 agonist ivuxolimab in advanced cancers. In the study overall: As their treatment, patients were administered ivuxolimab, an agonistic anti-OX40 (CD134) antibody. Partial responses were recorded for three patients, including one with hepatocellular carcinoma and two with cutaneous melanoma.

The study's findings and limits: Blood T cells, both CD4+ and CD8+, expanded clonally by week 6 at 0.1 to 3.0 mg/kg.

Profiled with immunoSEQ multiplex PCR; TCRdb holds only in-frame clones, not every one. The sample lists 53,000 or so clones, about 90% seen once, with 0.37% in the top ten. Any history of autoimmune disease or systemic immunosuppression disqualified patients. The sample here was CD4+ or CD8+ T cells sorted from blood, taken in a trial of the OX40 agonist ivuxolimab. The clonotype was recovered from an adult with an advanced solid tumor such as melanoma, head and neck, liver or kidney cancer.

The DNA of the CDR3 is TGTGCCAGCAGCGTGGGACAGTCAAATTCACCCCTCCACTTT. Its translation is CASSVGQSNSPLHF. This chain uses TRBV7-3 with TRBJ1-6; 7 bases map to TRBD1. This CDR3 is 14 amino acids long. The germline gives CDR1 SGHTA, CDR2 FQGTGA. Trimming cost V 5 bases and J 7 bases; bases outside gene matches: 5.